Listed below are T cell receptor beta chains from one sample, sequenced in a study of tumor-infiltrating lymphocytes in primary liver carcinoma. Each CDR3 protein is one row after TCRdb ran MiXCR on the multiplex PCR reads. The profile shows 75,000 to 80,000 distinct CDR3 sequences, 65% to 75% of them singletons. Material for sequencing was tumor-adjacent normal liver tissue. The receptors here all came from a middle-aged man with primary liver carcinoma and hepatitis B virus infection. Both conserved end residues are part of each CDR3. Each record gives: D gene, clone size, J gene, V gene, CDR3 protein, CDR3 DNA. A D gene is named only where the DNA matches it firmly. Where a row states a size, it is once, few, many or the class of an expanded clone; other rows omit it.

d_gene: TRBD1; abundance: few; j_gene: TRBJ2-2; v_gene: TRBV5-4; CDR3aa: CASSMGQGSAGGLFF; CDR3nt: TGTGCCAGCAGCATGGGACAGGGGAGCGCCGGGGGGCTGTTTTTT
d_gene: TRBD1; abundance: NA; j_gene: TRBJ2-5; v_gene: TRBV11-1; CDR3aa: CAGSGQVEVETQDF; CDR3nt: TGTGCCGGCAGTGGACAGGTGGAGGTGGAGACTCAGGACTTC
d_gene: NA; abundance: NA; j_gene: TRBJ2-1; v_gene: TRBV11-2; CDR3aa: CARSIARGGRNEQFF; CDR3nt: TGTGCCCGCAGCATAGCCCGAGGAGGGCGGAATGAGCAGTTCTTC
d_gene: NA; abundance: few; j_gene: TRBJ2-3; v_gene: TRBV28; CDR3aa: CAGSLPTELTDTQYF; CDR3nt: TGTGCCGGCAGTTTGCCGACGGAGTTAACAGATACGCAGTATTTT
d_gene: NA; abundance: once; j_gene: TRBJ2-6; v_gene: TRBV4-3; CDR3aa: CTSSQDGGSGAIVLTF; CDR3nt: TGCACCAGCAGCCAAGATGGGGGCTCTGGGGCCATCGTCCTGACTTTC
d_gene: NA; abundance: many; j_gene: TRBJ1-2; v_gene: TRBV6-5; CDR3aa: CASSYSIWPNYGYTF; CDR3nt: TGTGCCAGCAGTTACTCGATTTGGCCTAACTATGGCTACACCTTC
d_gene: NA; abundance: once; j_gene: TRBJ2-4; v_gene: TRBV6-1; CDR3aa: CASTPEEGALGDKNFQYF; CDR3nt: TGTGCCAGCACCCCTGAGGAGGGGGCCCTGGGCGATAAAAACTTTCAGTACTTC
d_gene: TRBD2; abundance: few; j_gene: TRBJ2-1; v_gene: TRBV6-1; CDR3aa: CASTPVERTSGSNEQFF; CDR3nt: TGTGCCAGCACTCCGGTCGAACGGACTAGCGGAAGTAATGAGCAGTTCTTC
d_gene: TRBD1; abundance: few; j_gene: TRBJ1-3; v_gene: TRBV7-6; CDR3aa: CASRSGTGAGNTIYF; CDR3nt: TGTGCCAGCAGATCCGGGACAGGGGCTGGAAACACCATATATTTT
d_gene: TRBD1; abundance: many; j_gene: TRBJ1-1; v_gene: TRBV6-6; CDR3aa: CASRQTGSRTEAFF; CDR3nt: TGTGCCAGCAGACAGACAGGGTCGAGAACTGAAGCTTTCTTT
d_gene: NA; abundance: NA; j_gene: TRBJ2-2; v_gene: TRBV5-4; CDR3aa: CASSPNGGVNTGVLFF; CDR3nt: TGTGCCAGCAGCCCAAATGGCGGGGTGAACACCGGGGTGCTGTTTTTT
d_gene: TRBD1; abundance: NA; j_gene: TRBJ2-5; v_gene: TRBV24-1; CDR3aa: CATSDRGTGRVTQYF; CDR3nt: TGTGCCACCAGTGACCGAGGGACAGGGAGAGTGACCCAGTACTTC
d_gene: TRBD1; abundance: many; j_gene: TRBJ2-1; v_gene: TRBV12-3/TRBV12-4; CDR3aa: CASSLDGDSSYNEQFF; CDR3nt: TGTGCCAGCAGTTTAGACGGGGACAGCTCCTACAATGAGCAGTTCTTC
d_gene: NA; abundance: once; j_gene: TRBJ2-3; v_gene: TRBV29-1; CDR3aa: CSVEGGADISDTQYF; CDR3nt: TGCAGCGTTGAGGGCGGGGCCGACATCTCAGATACGCAATATTTT
d_gene: NA; abundance: NA; j_gene: TRBJ2-2; v_gene: TRBV4-3; CDR3aa: CASSQTGGSTGGLLF; CDR3nt: TGCGCCAGCAGCCAAACAGGGGGGAGCACCGGGGGGCTGCTTTTT
d_gene: TRBD2; abundance: NA; j_gene: TRBJ2-3; v_gene: TRBV5-5; CDR3aa: CASSLLAAGGEDTQYF; CDR3nt: TGTGCCAGCAGCCTCTTAGCAGCGGGAGGGGAGGATACGCAGTATTTT
d_gene: TRBD1; abundance: NA; j_gene: TRBJ2-3; v_gene: TRBV6-5; CDR3aa: CASSYSSGQEAQYF; CDR3nt: TGTGCCAGCAGTTACTCGAGCGGACAGGAGGCGCAGTATTTT
d_gene: NA; abundance: NA; j_gene: TRBJ2-5; v_gene: TRBV11-1; CDR3aa: CASSLEVSQETQYF; CDR3nt: TGTGCCAGCAGCTTAGAAGTGAGCCAAGAGACCCAGTACTTC
d_gene: NA; abundance: NA; j_gene: TRBJ2-1; v_gene: TRBV7-8; CDR3aa: CVSSQRNSYNEQFF; CDR3nt: TGTGTCAGCAGTCAGCGCAACTCCTACAATGAGCAGTTCTTC
d_gene: NA; abundance: NA; j_gene: TRBJ2-5; v_gene: TRBV12-3/TRBV12-4; CDR3aa: CAGSLEGIQYF; CDR3nt: TGTGCCGGCAGTTTAGAGGGGATCCAATACTTC
d_gene: TRBD1; abundance: NA; j_gene: TRBJ1-5; v_gene: TRBV9; CDR3aa: CASSGGTGGSIQPQHF; CDR3nt: TGTGCCAGCAGCGGAGGGACAGGGGGGAGCATTCAGCCCCAGCATTTT
d_gene: TRBD1; abundance: few; j_gene: TRBJ2-1; v_gene: TRBV5-1; CDR3aa: CASSLTGVNEQFF; CDR3nt: TGCGCCAGCAGCTTAACAGGGGTCAATGAGCAGTTCTTC
d_gene: TRBD1; abundance: NA; j_gene: TRBJ2-6; v_gene: TRBV10-3; CDR3aa: CAIRADRGRLFGANVLTF; CDR3nt: TGTGCCATCAGGGCGGACAGGGGAAGGTTATTTGGGGCCAACGTCCTGACTTTC
d_gene: NA; abundance: many; j_gene: TRBJ1-1; v_gene: TRBV6-1; CDR3aa: CASKLQRDTEAFF; CDR3nt: TGTGCCAGCAAATTACAGAGGGACACTGAAGCTTTCTTT
d_gene: TRBD1; abundance: many; j_gene: TRBJ2-1; v_gene: TRBV14; CDR3aa: CASSRRQGGRLNEQFF; CDR3nt: TGTGCCAGCAGTCGTCGACAGGGGGGCCGGTTAAATGAGCAGTTCTTC
d_gene: TRBD2; abundance: NA; j_gene: TRBJ2-7; v_gene: TRBV4-3; CDR3aa: CASSQEREGGYEQHF; CDR3nt: TGCGCCAGCAGTCAAGAACGGGAGGGGGGGTACGAGCAGCACTTC
d_gene: NA; abundance: NA; j_gene: TRBJ2-3; v_gene: TRBV29-1; CDR3aa: CSIDVTSTDTRYF; CDR3nt: TGCAGCATTGACGTAACTAGCACAGATACGCGGTATTTT
d_gene: NA; abundance: NA; j_gene: TRBJ2-7; v_gene: TRBV6-2/TRBV6-3; CDR3aa: CASSIMQYYEQYF; CDR3nt: TGTGCCAGCAGCATCATGCAGTACTACGAGCAGTACTTC
d_gene: NA; abundance: NA; j_gene: TRBJ2-7; v_gene: TRBV6-5; CDR3aa: CANRLGARMEQYF; CDR3nt: TGTGCCAACAGATTGGGAGCGAGGATGGAGCAGTACTTC
d_gene: TRBD2; abundance: NA; j_gene: TRBJ2-2; v_gene: TRBV6-5; CDR3aa: CASSCSLAGGPDPGELFF; CDR3nt: TGTGCCAGCAGTTGCAGTCTAGCGGGAGGTCCTGACCCCGGGGAGCTGTTTTTT
d_gene: NA; abundance: NA; j_gene: TRBJ2-1; v_gene: TRBV11-2; CDR3aa: CASSPVDGSVYNEKFF; CDR3nt: TGTGCCAGCAGTCCAGTAGATGGGTCAGTCTACAATGAGAAGTTCTTC
d_gene: NA; abundance: NA; j_gene: TRBJ2-7; v_gene: TRBV4-1; CDR3aa: CASSLEGNSSSYEQYF; CDR3nt: TGCGCCAGCAGCCTTGAGGGGAATAGCAGCTCCTACGAGCAGTACTTC
d_gene: TRBD1; abundance: NA; j_gene: TRBJ1-1; v_gene: TRBV29-1; CDR3aa: CSVVRQGSNIEAFF; CDR3nt: TGCAGCGTTGTAAGACAGGGGTCTAACATTGAAGCCTTCTTT
d_gene: NA; abundance: few; j_gene: TRBJ1-5; v_gene: TRBV4-1; CDR3aa: CASSQDSQSNQPQHF; CDR3nt: TGCGCCAGCAGCCAAGATAGCCAGAGCAATCAGCCCCAGCATTTT
d_gene: NA; abundance: once; j_gene: TRBJ1-1; v_gene: TRBV7-9; CDR3aa: CASNLGFVSDSFF; CDR3nt: TGTGCCAGCAACTTAGGCTTCGTTTCGGATTCTTTCTTT
d_gene: NA; abundance: NA; j_gene: TRBJ2-7; v_gene: TRBV11-2; CDR3aa: CASNLGRVGKQYF; CDR3nt: TGTGCCAGCAACTTAGGTAGGGTGGGCAAGCAGTACTTC
d_gene: NA; abundance: many; j_gene: TRBJ2-7; v_gene: TRBV29-1; CDR3aa: CSVGSFDGGRSYEQYF; CDR3nt: TGCAGCGTAGGAAGTTTTGATGGCGGGCGGAGCTACGAGCAGTACTTC
d_gene: TRBD1; abundance: NA; j_gene: TRBJ1-1; v_gene: TRBV6-1; CDR3aa: CASSPDRVVGEVFF; CDR3nt: TGTGCCAGCAGTCCGGACAGGGTAGTAGGTGAAGTTTTCTTT
d_gene: TRBD1; abundance: NA; j_gene: TRBJ1-1; v_gene: TRBV28; CDR3aa: CAIRQGMNTEAFF; CDR3nt: TGTGCCATACGACAGGGGATGAACACTGAAGCTTTCTTT
d_gene: NA; abundance: NA; j_gene: TRBJ2-1; v_gene: TRBV11-1; CDR3aa: CASSSGSYHEQFF; CDR3nt: TGCGCCAGCAGCTCGGGATCCTACCATGAGCAGTTCTTC
d_gene: TRBD1; abundance: NA; j_gene: TRBJ2-7; v_gene: TRBV6-2/TRBV6-3; CDR3aa: CASSCDRESSEQCF; CDR3nt: TGTGCCAGCAGTTGTGACAGGGAATCTTCCGAGCAGTGCTTC
d_gene: NA; abundance: NA; j_gene: TRBJ1-1; v_gene: TRBV4-2; CDR3aa: CASSQRTRVNTEAFF; CDR3nt: TGTGCCAGCAGCCAGCGGACAAGGGTAAACACTGAAGCTTTCTTT
d_gene: TRBD1; abundance: NA; j_gene: TRBJ1-1; v_gene: TRBV4-1; CDR3aa: CASSQGAGQWAKAFF; CDR3nt: TGCGCCAGCAGCCAGGGCGCGGGACAGTGGGCTAAAGCTTTCTTT
d_gene: NA; abundance: many; j_gene: TRBJ2-3; v_gene: TRBV6-5; CDR3aa: CASSYSYRLSTDTQYF; CDR3nt: TGTGCCAGCAGTTACTCCTACCGGCTTAGCACAGATACGCAGTATTTT
d_gene: NA; abundance: medium-sized; j_gene: TRBJ2-7; v_gene: TRBV11-2; CDR3aa: CASSLSSGITYEQYF; CDR3nt: TGTGCCAGCAGCTTATCCTCGGGGATTACCTACGAGCAGTACTTC
d_gene: NA; abundance: NA; j_gene: TRBJ1-3; v_gene: TRBV5-5; CDR3aa: CASNLAGPPIPSGDTIYF; CDR3nt: TGTGCCAGCAACTTGGCCGGGCCACCTATCCCGTCTGGAGACACCATATATTTT
d_gene: NA; abundance: many; j_gene: TRBJ2-2; v_gene: TRBV5-4; CDR3aa: CASSLSAGGGAGELFF; CDR3nt: TGTGCCAGCAGCCTCTCAGCGGGTGGTGGGGCCGGGGAGCTGTTTTTT
d_gene: NA; abundance: many; j_gene: TRBJ2-1; v_gene: TRBV4-3; CDR3aa: CASSQFPPPADNEQFF; CDR3nt: TGCGCCAGCAGCCAATTCCCCCCCCCGGCGGACAATGAGCAGTTCTTC
d_gene: NA; abundance: NA; j_gene: TRBJ2-5; v_gene: TRBV11-1; CDR3aa: CACSPARVNETQYF; CDR3nt: TGTGCCTGCAGCCCGGCACGAGTAAACGAGACCCAGTACTTC
d_gene: TRBD2; abundance: NA; j_gene: TRBJ2-1; v_gene: TRBV10-3; CDR3aa: CAISESISSGGLGEQFF; CDR3nt: TGTGCCATCAGTGAGTCGATTTCCAGCGGGGGATTGGGTGAACAGTTCTTC
d_gene: TRBD2; abundance: few; j_gene: TRBJ2-1; v_gene: TRBV4-1; CDR3aa: CASSQAGTSVYNEQFF; CDR3nt: TGCGCCAGCAGCCAAGCCGGGACTAGCGTCTACAATGAGCAGTTCTTC
d_gene: NA; abundance: NA; j_gene: TRBJ2-5; v_gene: TRBV4-2; CDR3aa: CASSQLVGETQYF; CDR3nt: TGTGCTAGCAGCCAACTAGTGGGAGAGACCCAGTACTTC